The 18 T cell receptor beta chains given below trace back to one sample, sequenced in a study of T-cell reconstitution after alpha-beta-depleted transplantation in children. A library of TCRbeta sequences, prepared with unique molecular identifiers, was generated. TCRdb fed the PCR reads into MiXCR, producing one record per CDR3 protein. Among under 100,000 distinct CDR3 sequences, 15% to 19% were seen once, and the ten largest hold 15% to 20%. The sequencing used PBMCs, mostly from graft donor cells, collected 180 days after TCRalphabeta/CD19-depleted stem cell transplant. Receptor source: a male patient between 2 and 9 years old who had a stem cell transplant for acute lymphoblastic leukemia, so the T cells may come from the graft donor.

The DNA for the CDR3 is TGTGCCATCAGTGAACCTATCCGGGACCTCCGAGTGAGGACTGAAGCTTTCTTT. This translates into CAISEPIRDLRVRTEAFF. This chain connects TRBV10-3 to TRBJ1-1; tentatively, D is TRBD1 (5 bases). V lost 3 bases and J lost 5, with 25 bases in between. Germline values: CDR1 ENHRY, CDR2 SYGVKD. This CDR3 is built from 18 residues.

This clonotype was seen more than once but under ten times. The chain couples TRBV13 to TRBJ2-5; D ambiguous. V dropped 5 bases and J dropped 4 bases, with 17 bases sitting between them. Germline lookup yields CDR1 PRHDT and CDR2 FYEKMQ (reference sequence). CDR3 size: 15 residues. CDR3 region: CASSPPHQELETQYF. CDR3 bases: TGTGCCAGCAGCCCCCCCCACCAGGAGTTAGAGACCCAGTACTTC.

The rearrangement joins TRBV7-6 to TRBJ2-1; no firm D call. The CDR3 length is 14 residues. V was shortened by 3 bases and J by 3 bases, with 9 bases between the two germline ends. Germline V gene lookup returns CDR1 SGHVS and CDR2 FNYEAQ. The CDR3 reads CASSFRRYYNEQFF. The CDR3 coding sequence is TGTGCCAGCAGCTTCCGGCGGTACTACAATGAGCAGTTCTTC.

This chain connects TRBV10-3 to TRBJ2-1, with 12 positions matching TRBD2. V dropped 10 bases and J dropped 3; count of bases not matched to a gene: 7. This CDR3 has 15 residues. Germline lookup yields CDR1 ENHRY and CDR2 SYGVKD. The CDR3 loop reads CATRLAGDLYNEQFF. The DNA of the CDR3 is TGTGCCACCCGACTAGCGGGGGACCTCTACAATGAGCAGTTCTTC.

This chain links TRBV3-1 with TRBJ2-7; 9 bases are a match to TRBD2. The CDR3 is 19 amino acids. With V trimmed by 0 bases and J by 4 bases, 16 bases remained unmatched. CDR1 and CDR2 from the germline V gene are LGHDT and YNNKEL (reference sequence). The CDR3 bases are TGTGCCAGCAGCCAAGATGTGCCCTTGGGAGGGCTAGCGGGGTACGAGCAGTACTTC. This codes for CASSQDVPLGGLAGYEQYF.

This clonotype has just a few counts. V gene TRBV5-1 combines with J gene TRBJ1-4, with TRBD1 as a possible D gene (5 bases). Per germline, CDR1 SGHRS and CDR2 YFSETQ. Trimming removed 2 bases at V and 0 bases at J, with 8 bases between. The CDR3 has 15 residues. The CDR3 loop is CASSFGDSTNEKLFF. CDR3 DNA: TGCGCCAGCAGCTTCGGGGACTCAACTAATGAAAAACTGTTTTTT.

The chain has TRBV20-1 and TRBJ1-1; perhaps TRBD1 as D (6 bases). CDR1 is DFQATT, CDR2 SNEGSKA, per germline (reference sequence). This CDR3 is built from 13 residues. V shed 6 bases and J shed 1 base, with 12 bases lying between them. The CDR3 sequence is CSAQGMRNTEAFF. The CDR3 DNA is TGCAGTGCCCAGGGGATGAGGAACACTGAAGCTTTCTTT.

The sample holds many counts of this clonotype. This rearrangement joins TRBV9 to TRBJ1-4, with a tentative D call TRBD1 (5 bases). This CDR3 has 16 residues. CDR1 is SGDLS, CDR2 YYNGEE, per germline. Trimming shortened V by 3 bases and J by 1 base, and 13 bases separated the two germline ends. DNA of the CDR3: TGTGCCAGCAGCGACGGGGGATTAGGAACTAATGAAAAACTGTTTTTT. This gives the protein CASSDGGLGTNEKLFF.

This clonotype turned up a few times. The rearrangement links TRBV7-2 to TRBJ1-4; D unresolved. CDR1 and CDR2 from the germline V gene are SGHTA and FQGNSA. Trimming left V 1 base short and J 5 bases short, with 2 bases between. The CDR3 has 12 residues. The CDR3 is CASSLGNEKLFF. The CDR3 DNA is TGTGCCAGCAGCTTAGGGAATGAAAAACTGTTTTTT.

The chain has TRBV5-1 and TRBJ1-5; D not certain. The CDR3 runs 15 residues. V dropped 1 base and J dropped 6 bases, with 14 bases sitting between them. Germline V lookup: CDR1 SGHRS, CDR2 YFSETQ. The CDR3 region is CASSLTGLFSQPQHF. In DNA, the CDR3 is TGCGCCAGCAGCTTGACTGGGCTCTTTAGTCAGCCCCAGCATTTT.

This clonotype has a handful of counts. The rearrangement uses TRBV12-3 or TRBV12-4 and TRBJ2-7; 7 bases match TRBD1. V gave up 8 bases and J gave up 2 bases; unmatched junction bases: 12. This CDR3 region has 15 residues. The CDR3 bases are TGTGCCAGCGCTATCCCGACAGGGTCAACCTACGAGCAGTACTTC. Translation: CASAIPTGSTYEQYF.

The gene calls are TRBV10-3 and TRBJ2-7; 10 bases fit TRBD1. The CDR3 runs to 16 residues. From germline, CDR1 is ENHRY and CDR2 SYGVKD. Trimming cost V 2 bases and J 5 bases; bases outside gene matches: 9. This CDR3 is CAISEQGTGVVNEQYF. CDR3 bases: TGTGCCATCAGTGAGCAAGGGACAGGGGTGGTGAACGAGCAGTACTTC.

The V and J genes are TRBV29-1 and TRBJ1-1; the match to TRBD1 covers 10 bases. Germline values: CDR1 SQVTM, CDR2 ANQGSEA. This CDR3 comprises 16 residues. V dropped 4 bases and J dropped 0; count of bases not matched to a gene: 8. For the CDR3, the DNA is TGCAGCGTTGGGACTCCGGGACAGGGGCTGAACACTGAAGCTTTCTTT. This encodes CSVGTPGQGLNTEAFF. Based on the CDR3 plus reference TRBV29-1 and TRBJ1-1, the full variable domain is SAVISQKPSRDICQRGTSLTIQCQVDSQVTMMFWYRQQPGQSLTLIATANQGSEATYESGFVIDKFPISRPNLTFSTLTVSNMSPEDSSIYLCSVGTPGQGLNTEAFFGQGTRLTVV.

The chain has TRBV19 and TRBJ2-2; perhaps TRBD1 as D (5 bases). V was trimmed by 7 bases and J by 0 bases, leaving 9 bases between them. The CDR3 sequence is 14 residues long. Per the germline V gene, CDR1 is LNHDA and CDR2 is SQIVND (reference sequence). Here the CDR3 reads CASNHRTNTGELFF. The CDR3 DNA follows: TGTGCCAGTAATCACAGGACGAACACCGGGGAGCTGTTTTTT.

This clonotype was detected many times. V gene TRBV7-8 combines with J gene TRBJ2-7, with a possible D match to TRBD2 (5 bases). The V gene lost 7 bases and the J gene lost 4 bases, with 11 bases spanning the gap. There are 12 residues in the CDR3. Germline V gives CDR1 SGHVS, CDR2 FQNEAQ. The CDR3 region is CASTESGYEQYF. For the CDR3, the DNA is TGTGCCAGCACCGAGTCGGGGTACGAGCAGTACTTC. The variable domain in full, completed from reference TRBV7-8 and TRBJ2-7, reads GAGVSQSPRYKVAKRGQDVALRCDPISGHVSLFWYQQALGQGPEFLTYFQNEAQLDKSGLPSDRFFAERPEGSVSTLKIQRTQQEDSAVYLCASTESGYEQYFGPGTRLTVT.

In its sample, this clonotype was seen a few times. The chain has TRBV7-9 and TRBJ2-5; the match to TRBD2 covers 13 bases. The CDR3 has 17 residues. V was clipped by 2 bases and J by 2 bases; unmatched bases: 5. From germline, CDR1 is SEHNR and CDR2 FQNEAQ (reference sequence). The CDR3 DNA reads as TGTGCCAGCAGCTTATTTGGGACTAGCGGGAAGCAAGAGACCCAGTACTTC. Encoded protein: CASSLFGTSGKQETQYF.

V and J are TRBV5-1 and TRBJ1-1, with TRBD1 as a possible D gene (6 bases). Germline V gene sequence: CDR1 SGHRS, CDR2 YFSETQ. Trimming removed 0 bases at V and 4 bases at J, with 13 bases between. The CDR3 extends over 15 amino acids. The CDR3 spells CASSLAQQGSTEAFF. CDR3 DNA sequence: TGCGCCAGCAGCTTGGCCCAACAGGGATCCACTGAAGCTTTCTTT.

This clonotype was observed a handful of times. CDR3 sequence: CAISESGLASGELFF. The CDR3 region has the DNA TGTGCCATCAGTGAGTCGGGACTAGCATCCGGGGAGCTGTTTTTT. This rearrangement joins TRBV10-3 to TRBJ2-2, with 9 bases identical to TRBD2. The CDR3 runs to 15 residues. The V segment lost 0 bases and the J segment 6 bases; nucleotides outside the gene matches: 2. The germline V gene has CDR1 ENHRY and CDR2 SYGVKD.